The 15 T cell receptor beta chains below come from one sample, sequenced in a study of monozygotic twins with inflammatory bowel disease. For each CDR3 protein, TCRdb gives one entry from its re-call of the 5' RACE reads, without DNA. This sample's table has just over 300,000 distinct CDR3 sequences. The sample was blood. These receptor sequences come from a human donor with ulcerative colitis or Crohn's disease, or a healthy co-twin of an affected twin (not recorded which).

This rearrangement joins TRBV5-1 to TRBJ2-1. Germline V gene sequence: CDR1 SGHRS, CDR2 YFSETQ. The CDR3 totals 15 residues. CDR3: CASSNTQVPGSEQFF.

The chain couples TRBV19 to TRBJ2-4; TCRdb gives TRBD2 as the D gene, but with no DNA this cannot be confirmed. In germline, CDR1 is LNHDA, CDR2 SQIVND (reference sequence). This CDR3 region has 12 residues. The CDR3 loop is CASSMMAGLLIF.

The chain is built from TRBV20-1 and TRBJ1-1. The CDR3 is made up of 13 amino acids. The germline V gene encodes CDR1 DFQATT and CDR2 SNEGSKA (reference sequence). CDR3 residues: CSASRYENTEAFF.

CDR3 residues: CASTLGVAQETQYF. This sequence joins TRBV12-3 or TRBV12-4 and TRBJ2-5; TCRdb proposes TRBD1, but this gene call is untestable without DNA. The CDR3 is made up of 14 amino acids.

The chain recombines TRBV10-1 with TRBJ2-4; TCRdb's D call of TRBD1 is untestable without DNA. Germline CDR1 WNHNN, CDR2 SYGVQD (reference sequence). This CDR3 region has 13 residues. The CDR3 protein is CASSQQGRNIQYF.

The gene calls are TRBV25-1 and TRBJ2-5; without DNA, the TCRdb call of TRBD1 cannot be checked. Germline lookup yields CDR1 MGHDK and CDR2 SYGVNS. This CDR3 region has 14 residues. This CDR3 is CASSVGQGWETQYF.

The chain has TRBV3-1 and TRBJ2-3; as DNA is missing, the TRBD2 call by TCRdb cannot be tested. The germline V gene encodes CDR1 LGHDT and CDR2 YNNKEL (reference sequence). CDR3 size: 15 residues. The CDR3 reads CASSQDGGGADTQYF.

The genes are TRBV5-8 and TRBJ2-1; the D call of TRBD1 rests on TCRdb alone, since no DNA is present to check it. The CDR3 loop spans 14 amino acids. Germline V gene lookup returns CDR1 SGHTS and CDR2 YDEGEE. This chain's CDR3 is CASSLEGPNNEQFF.

The chain is built from TRBV7-6 and TRBJ2-2; the D gene TCRdb calls, TRBD1, cannot be checked with no DNA. The CDR3 spans 15 residues. CDR1 and CDR2 (germline): SGHVS, FNYEAQ. CDR3 amino acids: CASSPGEWFTGELFF.

J is TRBJ1-1 and V is TRBV7-8; the TCRdb D gene call, TRBD1, has no DNA to confirm it. The CDR3 is 12 amino acids. Germline V gene sequence: CDR1 SGHVS, CDR2 FQNEAQ. CDR3 in amino acids: CASRLGNTEAFF.

The chain couples TRBV5-5 to TRBJ2-7; TCRdb designates TRBD2, a call that cannot be tested without DNA. The germline V gene encodes CDR1 SGHKS and CDR2 YYEKEE (reference sequence). The CDR3 length is 14 residues. This chain's CDR3 is CASSWRAGGYEQYF.

The chain employs TRBV7-9 and TRBJ2-7. This CDR3 has 15 residues. CDR1 and CDR2 (germline): SEHNR, FQNEAQ (reference sequence). CDR3: CASSLADGYSYEQYF.

This chain connects TRBV6-4 to TRBJ2-3; the D gene TCRdb calls, TRBD1, cannot be checked with no DNA. Germline CDR1 and CDR2: MRHNA and SNTAGT. CDR3 length: 15 amino acids. The CDR3 reads CASSDTGQGTDTQYF.

V is TRBV4-1 and J is TRBJ1-5; TCRdb's D gene call, TRBD1, goes unchecked for lack of DNA. CDR1 is MGHRA and CDR2 is YSYEKL in the germline V gene. The CDR3 covers 16 residues. The CDR3 loop is CASSQGTGTNNQPQHF.

The chain has TRBV27 and TRBJ1-2; TCRdb selects TRBD1, and the lack of DNA leaves this call unchecked. Germline V lookup: CDR1 MNHEY, CDR2 SMNVEV (reference sequence). The CDR3 has 15 amino acids. CDR3 sequence reads: CASSYSGQGYYGYTF.